What follows are 22 T cell receptor beta chains derived from one specimen sequenced in a study of Ad26.COV2.S vaccination and SARS-CoV-2 variants. TCRdb keeps only in-frame clones here, not all; method: immunoSEQ multiplex PCR. The table has around 250,000 clones, 87% seen once; the top ten hold just under 3%. Sample treatment: over 15 received Ad26.COV2.S at low or high dose, single or two shots; roughly five received placebo; per-sample allocation not given. Following the first vaccine or placebo injection, samples were taken on day 63. The sample in question was peripheral blood, obtained in a trial of Ad26.COV2.S vaccine versus placebo. These receptors all stem from a person aged 18-65 years who received the Ad26.COV2.S COVID-19 vaccine or a placebo.

The chain carries TRBV18 and TRBJ2-5, with D possibly being TRBD1 (6 bases). CDR3 length: 14 amino acids. The germline gives CDR1 KGHSH, CDR2 LQKENI. The V end was cut by 2 bases, the J end by 1 base, with 8 bases between. CDR3 residues: CASSPGRGQETQYF. The DNA of the CDR3 is TGTGCCAGCTCACCAGGCAGGGGCCAAGAGACCCAGTACTTC.

The chain employs TRBV6-5 and TRBJ1-2; 7 bases agree with TRBD1. The V segment lost 0 bases and the J segment 7 bases; nucleotides outside the gene matches: 5. The germline CDR1 and CDR2 sequences are MNHEY and SVGAGI. The CDR3 contains 14 residues. The CDR3 protein is CASSYSRQGVGYTF. CDR3 bases: TGTGCCAGCAGTTACTCGAGGCAGGGGGTTGGCTACACCTTC.

The V gene is TRBV5-6, the J gene TRBJ2-2; 10 bases map to TRBD1. With V trimmed by 4 bases and J by 6 bases, 6 bases remained unmatched. Germline V lookup: CDR1 SGHDT, CDR2 YYEEEE. This CDR3 has 15 residues. The chain's CDR3 is CASSPGQGLAGELFF. In DNA, the CDR3 is TGTGCCAGCAGCCCGGGACAGGGGTTGGCCGGGGAGCTGTTTTTT.

This clone is termed large. The J gene is TRBJ1-5, the V gene TRBV7-9; D unclear. V gave up 5 bases and J gave up 0 bases, with 17 bases separating them. There are 17 residues in the CDR3. Germline CDR1 SEHNR, CDR2 FQNEAQ (reference sequence). CDR3 residues: CASSHAPGQDSNQPQHF. The CDR3 DNA sequence: TGTGCCAGCAGCCATGCCCCGGGCCAGGATAGCAATCAGCCCCAGCATTTT.

V gene TRBV30 combines with J gene TRBJ2-3; 11 bases line up with TRBD2. Trimming cost V 5 bases and J 2 bases; bases outside gene matches: 12. Germline CDR1 and CDR2: GTSNPN and SVGIG (reference sequence). This CDR3 has 17 residues. The CDR3 protein is CAWCRGRLAGYTDTQYF. CDR3 nucleotide sequence: TGTGCCTGGTGTAGGGGGAGACTAGCGGGGTACACAGATACGCAGTATTTT.

The chain recombines TRBV6-5 with TRBJ1-3, with D unresolved. Germline loops: CDR1 MNHEY, CDR2 SVGAGI. Trimming pared 5 bases from V and 0 bases from J, leaving 11 bases between. The CDR3 consists of 15 residues. As DNA, the CDR3 is TGTGCCAGCAGTCCGGACGGCTTCTCTGGAAACACCATATATTTT. Its translation is CASSPDGFSGNTIYF.

The rearrangement uses TRBV3-1 (or the pseudogene TRBV3-2) and TRBJ2-2; 8 positions agree with TRBD2. V was pared by 0 bases and J by 4 bases, with 7 bases of the junction left unmatched. The CDR3 runs to 17 residues. Germline CDR1 and CDR2: LGHDT and YNNKEL (reference sequence). The CDR3 region has the DNA TGTGCCAGCAGCCAAGATGGTTTTGCGGGAGGCACCGGGGAGCTGTTTTTT. Encoded protein: CASSQDGFAGGTGELFF.

The V and J genes are TRBV19 and TRBJ1-5, with 11 bases aligning to TRBD1. Losses at the gene ends were 9 bases for V and 4 bases for J; bases not matched to a gene: 8. This CDR3 has 15 residues. CDR1 LNHDA and CDR2 SQIVND come from the germline V gene (reference sequence). The CDR3 DNA sequence: TGTGCCAGCTCCGGGACAGGGGGGGAAAATCAGCCCCAGCATTTT. Translated: CASSGTGGENQPQHF.

V usage is TRBV6-6 and J usage is TRBJ1-1; D not resolved. V was cut by 2 bases and J by 4 bases, with 11 bases left in between. The V gene's germline CDR1 is MNHNY and CDR2 SVGAGI (reference sequence). This CDR3 has 14 amino acids. CDR3 in amino acids: CASSYKFTGTEAFF. In nucleotides, the CDR3 is TGTGCCAGCAGTTACAAATTCACGGGCACTGAAGCTTTCTTT.

The gene calls are TRBV14 and TRBJ1-3; D uncertain. The CDR3 sequence is 15 residues long. V lost 3 bases to trimming and J lost 2 bases, with 11 bases between them. The germline V gene has CDR1 SGHDN and CDR2 FVKESK. This CDR3 is CASSQSLVTGNTIYF. Written as DNA, the CDR3 is TGTGCCAGCAGCCAGTCCCTCGTCACTGGAAACACCATATATTTT. Combining the CDR3 with reference TRBV14 and TRBJ1-3 gives the whole variable domain EAGVTQFPSHSVIEKGQTVTLRCDPISGHDNLYWYRRVMGKEIKFLLHFVKESKQDESGMPNNRFLAERTGGTYSTLKVQPAELEDSGVYFCASSQSLVTGNTIYFGEGSWLTVV.

V and J are TRBV29-1 and TRBJ2-5, with a possible D match to TRBD1 (6 bases). Germline CDR1 reads SQVTM; CDR2 reads ANQGSEA. The V end was cut by 7 bases, the J end by 3 bases, with 15 bases between. The CDR3 runs to 13 residues. This chain's CDR3 is CSGRSQGEETQYF. The DNA of the CDR3 is TGCAGCGGCCGATCACAGGGTGAAGAGACCCAGTACTTC. Using reference TRBV29-1 and TRBJ2-5 for the parts outside the CDR3, the full variable domain is SAVISQKPSRDICQRGTSLTIQCQVDSQVTMMFWYRQQPGQSLTLIATANQGSEATYESGFVIDKFPISRPNLTFSTLTVSNMSPEDSSIYLCSGRSQGEETQYFGPGTRLLVL.

The rearrangement joins TRBV18 to TRBJ1-6, with D perhaps TRBD1 (5 bases). The CDR3 covers 15 residues. V was shortened by 6 bases and J by 8 bases, with 17 bases between the two germline ends. CDR1 KGHSH and CDR2 LQKENI come from the germline V gene. CDR3 sequence: CASSLDTSPDSPLHF. The CDR3 DNA follows: TGTGCCAGCTCGTTGGACACCTCCCCTGATTCACCCCTCCACTTT.

The chain carries TRBV10-1 and TRBJ2-7; TRBD2 might be the D (5 bases). The ends were cut back, 6 bases at V and 6 bases at J, with 21 bases in the middle. The germline gives CDR1 WNHNN, CDR2 SYGVQD (reference sequence). CDR3 length: 15 residues. The CDR3 region is CASRGNRGLVSEQYF. The CDR3 nucleotides are TGCGCCAGCAGGGGTAATCGGGGATTAGTAAGCGAGCAGTACTTC.

This chain links TRBV6-6 with TRBJ2-2; 8 nucleotides match TRBD2. The CDR3 sequence is 14 residues long. The germline V gene encodes CDR1 MNHNY and CDR2 SVGAGI (reference sequence). V gave up 3 bases and J gave up 6 bases; unmatched junction bases: 3. The CDR3 DNA reads as TGTGCCAGCAGTTATGCGGGAGGCGCCGGGGAGCTGTTTTTT. Encoded protein: CASSYAGGAGELFF.

The chain carries TRBV7-2 and TRBJ2-1, with 10 bases identical to TRBD1. Germline lookup yields CDR1 SGHTA and CDR2 FQGNSA. V shed 4 bases and J 2 bases; nucleotides not matched to a gene: 5. The CDR3 loop spans 16 amino acids. CDR3: CASSSAGTGAYNEQFF. CDR3 sequence (DNA): TGTGCCAGCAGCTCCGCCGGGACAGGGGCCTACAATGAGCAGTTCTTC.

The J gene is TRBJ1-2, the V gene TRBV7-9; D not certain. This CDR3 has 12 residues. V was shortened by 5 bases and J by 0 bases, with 4 bases between the two germline ends. Looked up from germline, CDR1 is SEHNR and CDR2 is FQNEAQ (reference sequence). For the CDR3, the DNA is TGTGCCAGCAGCCGATCTAACTATGGCTACACCTTC. Translating it yields CASSRSNYGYTF.

This sequence joins TRBV6-5 and TRBJ2-5; perhaps D is TRBD1 or TRBD2 (5 bases each). CDR1 is MNHEY and CDR2 is SVGAGI in the germline V gene. Deletions cut 6 bases from V and 4 bases from J, with 18 bases between. The CDR3 is 15 amino acids. CDR3 sequence (DNA): TGTGCCAGCAGAAGCCCCGGGGACCGCCGAGAGACCCAGTACTTC. This gives the protein CASRSPGDRRETQYF.

This rearrangement joins TRBV2 to TRBJ2-3; no definite D call. This CDR3 contains 15 residues. Germline V gene data show CDR1 as SNHLY and CDR2 as FYNNEI. Trimming removed 4 bases at V and 0 bases at J, with 11 bases between. DNA for the CDR3: TGTGCCAGCAGTGGGCCTTCCCCTAGCACAGATACGCAGTATTTT. Amino acids: CASSGPSPSTDTQYF.

As DNA, the CDR3 is TGTGCCAGCAGCCAAGCGGGGTGGGAGACCCAGTACTTC. This gives the protein CASSQAGWETQYF. J is TRBJ2-5 and V is TRBV4-2; D might be TRBD2 (5 bases). The CDR3 loop spans 13 amino acids. Germline loops: CDR1 LGHNA, CDR2 YNFKEQ. V dropped 1 base and J dropped 5 bases, with 8 bases sitting between them.

Note on this clone: This sample also contains other DNA sequences that code for the same CDR3. The chain couples TRBV30 to TRBJ1-2; no clear D. V dropped 3 bases and J dropped 2 bases, with 13 bases sitting between them. Germline V lookup: CDR1 GTSNPN, CDR2 SVGIG (reference sequence). There are 14 residues in the CDR3. The CDR3 coding sequence is TGTGCCTGGAGCGGCTCTTCCCTAAACTATGGCTACACCTTC. Translating gives CAWSGSSLNYGYTF.

V usage is TRBV30 and J usage is TRBJ2-2; tentative D call: TRBD2 (6 bases). The CDR3 totals 12 residues. The V and J ends lost 0 bases and 13 bases respectively, with 12 bases between them. Germline CDR1 and CDR2: GTSNPN and SVGIG (reference sequence). CDR3 protein: CAWSVGGLRLFF. Written as DNA, the CDR3 is TGTGCCTGGAGTGTAGGAGGGTTACGGCTGTTTTTT.

The chain links TRBV4-1 to TRBJ2-7; possibly TRBD1 for D (6 bases). Per germline, CDR1 MGHRA and CDR2 YSYEKL. V lost 0 bases and J 0 bases, leaving 9 bases between the germline ends. This CDR3 spans 15 amino acids. CDR3 in amino acids: CASSQDRGTSYEQYF. In nucleotides, the CDR3 is TGCGCCAGCAGCCAAGATAGGGGGACCTCCTACGAGCAGTACTTC.